The rows below give T cell receptor beta chains drawn from one sample of a study of beta chain features in type 1 diabetes. Generated by immunoSEQ multiplex PCR, the TCRdb table keeps only in-frame clones and is missing some. Of over 200,000 clones listed, about a tenth are singletons. Input material: naive CD4+ T cells from blood. The receptors stem from a man younger than 40 with type 1 diabetes. Each CDR3 is given with its conserved first and last residue. D genes are given only for firm matches. Not all rows give a size; the values are once, few, many and, for expanded clones, a class.

>TRBJ2-1|.|TRBV11-2|.
TGTGCCAGCAGCTACGGACACTCACCTCGGAATGAGCAGTTCTTC
CASSYGHSPRNEQFF
>TRBJ1-2|.|TRBV7-3|.
TGTGCCAGCAGCTTCCTGGACAACTTC
CASSFLDNF
>TRBJ2-7|.|TRBV29-1|few
TGCAGCGTTGCTGGCAGTATCGAAGACGAGCAGTACTTC
CSVAGSIEDEQYF
>TRBJ2-3|TRBD2|TRBV5-4|few
TGTGCCAGCAGTCCAGGACTAGCGGGCCCGCTCTCACCCACAGATACGCAGTATTTT
CASSPGLAGPLSPTDTQYF
>TRBJ2-2|.|TRBV29-1|.
TGCAGCATCAGGGGATATGGGTACACCGGGGAGCTGTTTTTT
CSIRGYGYTGELFF
>TRBJ2-5|.|TRBV29-1|.
TGCAGCGTTTTAGGACGGGATTACTTC
CSVLGRDYF
>TRBJ2-1|.|TRBV4-2|few
TGTGCCAGCAGCCATAGTAGTACGATCCCATACTCTGGTGAGCAGTTCTTC
CASSHSSTIPYSGEQFF
>TRBJ2-1|TRBD2|TRBV7-9|.
TGTGCCAGCAGCGAGACTAGCGGGGGAACCTACAATGAGCAGTTCTTC
CASSETSGGTYNEQFF
>TRBJ2-7|.|TRBV7-3|.
TGTGCCAGCAGCCGCGGGATGGACGGAAACGAGCAGTACTTC
CASSRGMDGNEQYF
>TRBJ1-5|TRBD1|TRBV6-6|few
TGTGCCAGCAGTTATCACGACAGGGGCAATCAGCCCCAGCATTTT
CASSYHDRGNQPQHF
>TRBJ1-2|TRBD1|TRBV28|few
TGTGCCAGCGGCGGGACAGGGCGGAATGGCTACACCTTC
CASGGTGRNGYTF
>TRBJ2-7|TRBD1|TRBV7-2|few
TGTGCCAGCAGCTTTAACAGGGGCGGATACTACGAGCAGTACTTC
CASSFNRGGYYEQYF
>TRBJ2-3|TRBD1|TRBV27|few
TGTGCCAGCAGAGGGACAGGGAGAGGTACGCAGTATTTT
CASRGTGRGTQYF
>TRBJ2-7|TRBD1|TRBV6-5|.
TGTGCCAGCAGTCGGACAGGGGTCCACGAGCAGTACTTC
CASSRTGVHEQYF
>TRBJ1-5|TRBD1|TRBV7-9|few
TGTGCCAGCAGCCTAACAGGGGATCAGCCCCAGCATTTT
CASSLTGDQPQHF
>TRBJ2-3|.|TRBV29-1|.
TGCAGCGTTGATCAGGGGCTCGATACGCAGTATTTT
CSVDQGLDTQYF
>TRBJ1-5|.|TRBV15|.
TGTGCCACCAGCAGAGATATAGGCCAGGGGCATCAGCCCCAGCATTTT
CATSRDIGQGHQPQHF
>TRBJ2-7|TRBD2|TRBV2|few
TGTGCCACCATGGGCGGGGGGCTCGCCTACGAGCAGTACTTC
CATMGGGLAYEQYF
>TRBJ2-5|.|TRBV5-6|.
TGTGCCAGCAGCTACCGGGGTCAAGAGACCCAGTACTTC
CASSYRGQETQYF
>TRBJ2-7|.|TRBV2|.
TGTGCCAGCAGTGACTCGAGCTCCTACGAGCAGTACTTC
CASSDSSSYEQYF
>TRBJ2-3|.|TRBV7-2|few
TGTGCCAGCAGCTTACGGGAGATGGATACGCAGTATTTT
CASSLREMDTQYF
>TRBJ1-6|.|TRBV28|few
TGTGCCAGCAGTTTATACGGGTCCTCACCTATTCTCCACTTT
CASSLYGSSPILHF
>TRBJ2-7|TRBD2|TRBV5-1|.
TGCGCCAGCAGCCCGACTAGCGGGGGAGCCTACGAGCAGTACTTC
CASSPTSGGAYEQYF
>TRBJ1-2|.|TRBV29-1|.
TGCAGCGTTGAGAAGCGAGTATCCTATGGCTACACCTTC
CSVEKRVSYGYTF
>TRBJ2-5|.|TRBV5-4|once
TGTGCCAGCAGCTCCCAAGGGAGTACGGAGACCCAGTACTTC
CASSSQGSTETQYF
>TRBJ1-4|.|TRBV30|.
TGTGCCTGGAGAAGGGGGTACTCTAATGAAAAACTGTTTTTT
CAWRRGYSNEKLFF
>TRBJ1-2|TRBD1|TRBV19|.
TGTGCCAGTGGGAGACAGGGCGCTTCCGAAGACTATGGCTACACCTTC
CASGRQGASEDYGYTF
>TRBJ1-1|TRBD1|TRBV19|.
TGTGCCAGTACCCCGACAGGGGCGACTGAAGCTTTCTTT
CASTPTGATEAFF
>TRBJ2-1|TRBD2|TRBV4-3|.
TGCGCCAGCAGCCAAGCTGGGACTAGCGGGGGCTCCTACAATGAGCAGTTCTTC
CASSQAGTSGGSYNEQFF
>TRBJ2-7|.|TRBV2|few
TGTGCCAGCAGTGAAGAACAGGGAATAAGTTACGAGCAGTACTTC
CASSEEQGISYEQYF
>TRBJ2-7|.|TRBV7-9|.
TGTGCCAGCGGAGCCAACTACGAGCAGTACTTC
CASGANYEQYF
>TRBJ1-5|TRBD1|TRBV18|.
TGTGCCAGCTCACCAAGACAGGGGGTCAATCAGCCCCAGCATTTT
CASSPRQGVNQPQHF
>TRBJ2-5|.|TRBV7-9|few
TGTGCCAGCAGCCGGGATCAAGAGACCCAGTACTTC
CASSRDQETQYF
>TRBJ2-3|TRBD2|TRBV27|.
TGTGCCAGCAGTTTAATGTGGACTAGCGGTAGCACAGATACGCAGTATTTT
CASSLMWTSGSTDTQYF
>TRBJ1-2|.|TRBV7-9|.
TGTGCCAGCAGCTCTAATCAGGGTACCTATGGCTACACCTTC
CASSSNQGTYGYTF
>TRBJ2-5|TRBD2|TRBV19|.
TGTGCCAGTAGTCCACTGACTAGCGGGGGAGTTCAAGAGACCCAGTACTTC
CASSPLTSGGVQETQYF
>TRBJ2-6|.|TRBV27|few
TGTGCCAGCAGTTTACTATCTGGGGCCAACGTCCTGACTTTC
CASSLLSGANVLTF
>TRBJ1-6|.|TRBV14|.
TGTGCCAGCAGCCGTTTAGATCCCGGGACACCCCTCCACTTT
CASSRLDPGTPLHF
>TRBJ2-5|.|TRBV29-1|few
TGCAGCGTGGGGGGGGCAATGCAAGAGACCCAGTACTTC
CSVGGAMQETQYF
>TRBJ2-5|.|TRBV28|.
TGTGCCAGCAGTACACCCAAGGAGGCCGGCGAGACCCAGTACTTC
CASSTPKEAGETQYF
>TRBJ2-7|.|TRBV4-3|few
TGCGCCAGCAGCCAAGATCAGGGGGGCGAGCAGTACTTC
CASSQDQGGEQYF
>TRBJ1-1|.|TRBV11-2|.
TGTGCCAGCAGCTTGACGGGTCGTAACACTGAAGCTTTCTTT
CASSLTGRNTEAFF
>TRBJ2-5|TRBD2|TRBV6-6|few
TGTGCCAGCCGTACTAGCGGGGGGGGAGGGGAGACCCAGTACTTC
CASRTSGGGGETQYF
>TRBJ2-5|TRBD2|TRBV4-3|few
TGCGCCAGCAGCCAAGATTCCGGGACTAGCGGGGCCCCGCTGACCCAGTACTTC
CASSQDSGTSGAPLTQYF
>TRBJ1-2|.|TRBV9|few
TGTGCCAGCAGCGAAACCCTGGGGCCGGGTGGCTACACCTTC
CASSETLGPGGYTF
>TRBJ2-5|TRBD1|TRBV2|few
TGTGCCAGCAGTGCCATCACAGGGGGCCTAGAGACCCAGTACTTC
CASSAITGGLETQYF
>TRBJ1-3|.|TRBV9|few
TGTGCCAGCAGCGCCGTGCATATGGAGGGATCCATATATTTT
CASSAVHMEGSIYF
>TRBJ1-3|.|TRBV19|few
TGTGCCAGTAGTATAACGGTGACTGGAAACACCATATATTTT
CASSITVTGNTIYF
>TRBJ2-3|TRBD2|TRBV6-5|few
TGTGCCAGCAGTAGTCTAGCGGGGAGCCCCGGTACGCAGTATTTT
CASSSLAGSPGTQYF
>TRBJ2-1|TRBD2|TRBV2|.
TGTGCCAGCCGCCTGTCGGGGGGTCGGGATGAGCAGTTCTTC
CASRLSGGRDEQFF
>TRBJ2-1|.|TRBV11-2|.
TGTGCCAGCAGCTTCAGCGGAGCCGTCCTTAACAATGAGCAGTTCTTC
CASSFSGAVLNNEQFF
>TRBJ1-2|.|TRBV19|.
TGTGCCAGTAGTATAGATTTCGCAGGGGTCCACGGCTACACCTTC
CASSIDFAGVHGYTF
>TRBJ2-7|TRBD1|TRBV10-3|.
TGTGCCATCAGTGACGCGGGACAGGGCGCTTACGAGCAGTACTTC
CAISDAGQGAYEQYF
>TRBJ2-5|.|TRBV25-1|few
TGTGCCAGCAGTGAAAAAGGGGATCAGTACCAAGAGACCCAGTACTTC
CASSEKGDQYQETQYF
>TRBJ2-3|TRBD1|TRBV29-1|few
TGCAGCGTCGCCGACAGGGGAAGGACAGATACGCAGTATTTT
CSVADRGRTDTQYF